Below, one T cell receptor (beta chain) is given with its context. The table came from immunoSEQ multiplex PCR; TCRdb's copy has only in-frame clones and leaves some out. The sample has approximately 280,000 clones, 86% seen once. This record comes from a study of cytomegalovirus exposure and HLA in healthy donors. The CDR3 covers 13 residues. With 8 bases removed from V and 7 bases from J, the gap between germline ends came to 20 bases. Germline assignment: CDR1 GTSNPN and CDR2 SVGIG (reference sequence). Sequenced material: PBMCs. The source is a woman aged 18-29 years in good health and CMV-seronegative. The chain joins TRBV30 to TRBJ1-2; D gene uncertain. CDR3 DNA: TGTGCCAAAGACGCCTGGAGAGCTGGTGGCTACACCTTC. As protein: CAKDAWRAGGYTF.